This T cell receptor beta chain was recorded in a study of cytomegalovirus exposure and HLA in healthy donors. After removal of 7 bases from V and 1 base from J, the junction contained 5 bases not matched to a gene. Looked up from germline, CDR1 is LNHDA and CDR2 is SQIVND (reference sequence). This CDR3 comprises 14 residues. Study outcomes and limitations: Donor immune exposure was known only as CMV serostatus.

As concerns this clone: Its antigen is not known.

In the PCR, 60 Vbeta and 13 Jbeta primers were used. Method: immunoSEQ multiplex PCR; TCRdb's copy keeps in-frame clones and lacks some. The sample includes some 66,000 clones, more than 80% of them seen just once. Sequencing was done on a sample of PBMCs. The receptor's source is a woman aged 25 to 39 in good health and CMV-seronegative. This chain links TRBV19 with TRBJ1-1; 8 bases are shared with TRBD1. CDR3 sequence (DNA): TGTGCCAGTACCCTCGGACAGGGGAACACTGAAGCTTTCTTT. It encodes CASTLGQGNTEAFF.